Each of the 31 T cell receptor beta chains below was sequenced from the same sample in a study of read filtering for tumor transcriptome and immune sequencing. This library used about 360 ng RNA and molecular barcoded adaptors spanning alpha/delta and beta/gamma chains. TCRdb recomputed calls from the reads with MiXCR, one row per CDR3 protein. The table shows some 40,000 distinct CDR3 sequences, with 12% occurring only once. Sequencing used a population of CD138-negative cells sorted from bone marrow. The receptor source for this set is a donor aged 40 or over with multiple myeloma.

In this sample, this clonotype turned up many times. The genes are TRBV12-5 and TRBJ2-5, with unresolved D. This CDR3 is built from 13 residues. Looked up from germline, CDR1 is LGHNT and CDR2 is FRNRAP. With 3 bases removed from V and 9 bases from J, the gap between germline ends came to 14 bases. The CDR3 region has the DNA TGTGCTAGTGGTTTATGGACGTCTGAGGCCCAGTACTTC. Amino acids: CASGLWTSEAQYF.

This clonotype has at least ten counts. V gene TRBV10-3 combines with J gene TRBJ2-2; D gene unclear. Germline V gene lookup returns CDR1 ENHRY and CDR2 SYGVKD. The CDR3 spans 13 residues. Trimming pared 2 bases from V and 9 bases from J, leaving 10 bases between. DNA for the CDR3: TGTGCCATCAGTGAGGGGCGCAGTTGGGAGCTGTTTTTT. Protein: CAISEGRSWELFF.

This clonotype has at least ten counts. The rearrangement joins TRBV3-1 to TRBJ2-2; no reliable D call. V shed 6 bases and J shed 5 bases, with 7 bases lying between them. The CDR3 length is 12 residues. Germline CDR1 reads LGHDT; CDR2 reads YNNKEL (reference sequence). Here the CDR3 reads CASRSRTGELFF. Written as DNA, the CDR3 is TGTGCCAGCAGATCAAGGACCGGGGAGCTGTTTTTT.

This clonotype has more than one count but fewer than ten. The rearrangement links TRBV12-3 or TRBV12-4 to TRBJ2-7; D is unresolved. Trimming took 3 bases from V and 1 from J, leaving 4 bases between them. This CDR3 region has 12 residues. The CDR3 nucleotides are TGTGCCAGCAGTTTGTGGTCCTACGAGCAGTACTTC. Translating it yields CASSLWSYEQYF.

This clonotype occurred a few times. Without the conserved terminal phenylalanine or tryptophan, this CDR3 likely stems from a read error. The chain has TRBV10-3 and TRBJ1-1; TRBD1 might be the D (5 bases). Germline V gives CDR1 ENHRY, CDR2 SYGVKD. Trimming pared 0 bases from V and 8 bases from J, leaving 13 bases between. The CDR3 runs 14 residues. CDR3 DNA sequence: TGTGCCATCAGTGAGTCACGAGAAACAGGAGAAGCTTTCCTT. Translation: CAISESRETGEAFL.

There are many counts of this clonotype. This chain connects TRBV20-1 to TRBJ2-1; no clear D. Germline values: CDR1 DFQATT, CDR2 SNEGSKA (reference sequence). The CDR3 contains 17 residues. Trimming cost V 1 base and J 0 bases, with 16 bases left between them. The CDR3 here is CSARGKRPRSSYNEQFF. CDR3 in DNA: TGCAGTGCTAGAGGGAAAAGACCGAGGAGCTCCTACAATGAGCAGTTCTTC.

At least ten counts were recorded for this clonotype. The chain employs TRBV7-2 and TRBJ2-7; no definite D call. Trimming stripped 5 bases from V and 1 base from J, with 15 bases between. The germline gives CDR1 SGHTA, CDR2 FQGNSA. CDR3 length: 15 residues. The CDR3 reads CASSQWCGHSYEQYF. CDR3 nucleotides: TGTGCCAGCAGCCAATGGTGTGGTCATTCCTACGAGCAGTACTTC.

This clonotype was recorded at least ten times. The chain has TRBV7-2 and TRBJ2-7, with D possibly TRBD2 on 6 matching bases. Per germline, CDR1 SGHTA and CDR2 FQGNSA. Trimming removed 4 bases at V and 0 bases at J, with 10 bases between. The CDR3 has 14 amino acids. The DNA for the CDR3 is TGTGCCAGCAGCTCCTACGGGAGCTCCTACGAGCAGTACTTC. Amino acids: CASSSYGSSYEQYF.

This clonotype was seen ten or more times. CDR3 loop: CASTNSRQVNTEAFF. CDR3 nucleotide sequence: TGTGCCTCTACTAACTCGAGACAAGTGAACACTGAAGCTTTCTTT. This rearrangement joins TRBV2 to TRBJ1-1; D is unclear. Germline CDR1 reads SNHLY; CDR2 reads FYNNEI. CDR3 length equals 15 residues. V dropped 11 bases and J dropped 0 bases, with 19 bases sitting between them.

This clonotype was counted ten times or more. The CDR3 bases are TGTGCCAGGGACAGGGGGCCAAGCACAGATACGCAGTATTTT. Amino acid sequence: CARDRGPSTDTQYF. The chain is built from TRBV7-6 and TRBJ2-3; 11 bases map to TRBD1. Germline V gene lookup returns CDR1 SGHVS and CDR2 FNYEAQ. The CDR3 has 14 residues. The trim removed 9 bases at V and 0 bases at J, leaving 2 bases unmatched.

This clonotype was detected many times. The chain uses TRBV7-2 and TRBJ2-7; 9 bases are a match to TRBD2. The CDR3 sequence is 14 residues long. The trim removed 5 bases at V and 2 bases at J, leaving 4 bases unmatched. CDR1 and CDR2 (germline): SGHTA, FQGNSA. Written as DNA, the CDR3 is TGTGCCAGCAGCAAACTAGCGGGTACCTACGAGCAGTACTTC. It yields the protein CASSKLAGTYEQYF.

This clonotype has only a few counts. With a much larger clone just one base away, this may be a read error. This sequence joins TRBV3-1 and TRBJ1-2; no reliable D call. The germline V gene encodes CDR1 LGHDT and CDR2 YNNKEL (reference sequence). V was clipped by 1 base and J by 4 bases, with 7 bases between them. CDR3 length: 13 amino acids. CDR3: CASSQGRVYGYTF. CDR3 nucleotide sequence: TGTGCCAGCAGCCAAGGTCGGGTCTATGGCTACACCTTC.

This clonotype has at least ten counts. The J gene is TRBJ2-2, the V gene TRBV19; 13 bases map to TRBD2. CDR3 length equals 16 residues. J gave up 0 bases and V 11 bases, and 6 bases lay outside the gene matches. Germline V gene sequence: CDR1 LNHDA, CDR2 SQIVND (reference sequence). In DNA, the CDR3 is TGTGCCTCCGAGACTAGCGGGGGGCCGAACACCGGGGAGCTGTTTTTT. Its protein is CASETSGGPNTGELFF.

This clonotype was detected ten times or more. The chain couples TRBV5-5 to TRBJ2-3; D might be TRBD1 or TRBD2, each matching 6 bases. The CDR3 totals 15 residues. CDR1 and CDR2 from the germline V gene are SGHKS and YYEKEE (reference sequence). Trimming took 3 bases from V and 4 from J, leaving 15 bases between them. CDR3 sequence: CASSSRPGASDTQYF. CDR3 in DNA: TGTGCCAGCAGCTCAAGGCCGGGGGCGTCAGATACGCAGTATTTT.

This clonotype came up many times. The chain combines TRBV12-5 with TRBJ2-7; tentatively, D is TRBD1 or TRBD2 (5 bases each). CDR3 length equals 12 residues. From germline, CDR1 is LGHNT and CDR2 FRNRAP. The ends were cut back, 4 bases at V and 6 bases at J, with 10 bases in the middle. CDR3 protein: CASGSRGTEQYF. The CDR3 coding sequence is TGTGCTAGTGGTTCCCGGGGCACCGAGCAGTACTTC.

There are many counts of this clonotype. The chain recombines TRBV4-1 with TRBJ1-4; unclear D gene. Germline V gene sequence: CDR1 MGHRA, CDR2 YSYEKL. Trimming pared 1 base from V and 5 bases from J, leaving 11 bases between. The CDR3 is made up of 15 amino acids. CDR3: CASSQVPGANEKLFF. The CDR3 DNA follows: TGCGCCAGCAGCCAAGTACCGGGTGCGAATGAAAAACTGTTTTTT.

This clonotype was observed at least ten times. The chain is built from TRBV7-8 and TRBJ2-1, with D unclear. V lost 0 bases and J 0 bases, leaving 6 bases between the germline ends. Germline V gives CDR1 SGHVS, CDR2 FQNEAQ. The length of the CDR3 is 15 residues. CDR3 protein: CASSLARSSYNEQFF. CDR3 nucleotides: TGTGCCAGCAGCTTAGCCCGGAGCTCCTACAATGAGCAGTTCTTC. The variable domain in full, completed from reference TRBV7-8 and TRBJ2-1, reads GAGVSQSPRYKVAKRGQDVALRCDPISGHVSLFWYQQALGQGPEFLTYFQNEAQLDKSGLPSDRFFAERPEGSVSTLKIQRTQQEDSAVYLCASSLARSSYNEQFFGPGTRLTVL.

This clonotype was counted ten times or more. V usage is TRBV28 and J usage is TRBJ1-4, with 8 bases aligning to TRBD1. Germline CDR1 is MDHEN and CDR2 is SYDVKM. This CDR3 is built from 14 residues. Germline trimming cut 5 bases from V and 4 bases from J; bases unmatched to any gene: 3. The CDR3 sequence: CASSTGQGNEKLFF. The CDR3 DNA reads as TGTGCCAGCAGTACCGGACAGGGTAATGAAAAACTGTTTTTT.

This clonotype was observed a handful of times. The chain couples TRBV4-2 to TRBJ2-1; TRBD2 matches at 10 bases. CDR3 length equals 16 residues. J gave up 2 bases and V 0 bases, and 1 base lay outside the gene matches. Germline CDR1 is LGHNA and CDR2 is YNFKEQ. Here the CDR3 DNA reads TGTGCCAGCAGCCAAGAGCTAGCGGGGGCCTACAATGAGCAGTTCTTC. Protein: CASSQELAGAYNEQFF.

There are many counts of this clonotype. The chain recombines TRBV5-1 with TRBJ2-5; D remains unclear. This CDR3 has 13 amino acids. Germline V gene data show CDR1 as SGHRS and CDR2 as YFSETQ. V lost 0 bases, J lost 1 base, and 4 bases lay in between. The CDR3 DNA reads TGCGCCAGCAGCTTGGTGATCCAAGAGACCCAGTACTTC. This translates into CASSLVIQETQYF.

The chain links TRBV6-6 to TRBJ2-6, with D unclear. Germline loops: CDR1 MNHNY, CDR2 SVGAGI (reference sequence). The CDR3 runs 16 residues. Between the trimmed V and J ends, which lost 3 bases and 0 bases, there was a span of 9 bases. The CDR3 here is CASSYKRLSGANVLTF. The CDR3 DNA reads TGTGCCAGCAGTTATAAAAGGCTCTCTGGGGCCAACGTCCTGACTTTC.

In this sample, this clonotype turned up many times. V and J are TRBV29-1 and TRBJ1-5, with TRBD1 identical over 9 bases. After removal of 6 bases from V and 4 bases from J, the junction contained 4 bases not matched to a gene. Looked up from germline, CDR1 is SQVTM and CDR2 is ANQGSEA. This CDR3 region has 13 residues. The DNA of the CDR3 is TGCAGCGTATGGACAGGGGCAAATCAGCCCCAGCATTTT. This gives the protein CSVWTGANQPQHF.

There are many counts of this clonotype. The genes are TRBV5-5 and TRBJ2-3; the D gene could be TRBD1 or TRBD2 (5 bases each). Germline CDR1 reads SGHKS; CDR2 reads YYEKEE (reference sequence). The V and J ends lost 9 bases and 1 base respectively, with 24 bases between them. The CDR3 contains 17 residues. CDR3 coding DNA: TGTGCCACCAGGGTCGAGGTATGGGGGTTGGGCACAGATACGCAGTATTTT. Translated, it gives CATRVEVWGLGTDTQYF.

V and J are TRBV27 and TRBJ1-5; TRBD1 is a possible D gene (5 bases). The CDR3 has 18 residues. The germline V gene has CDR1 MNHEY and CDR2 SMNVEV (reference sequence). V was shortened by 5 bases and J by 0 bases, with 20 bases between the two germline ends. CDR3 coding DNA: TGTGCCAGCAGTCCTTCCGGGACGGCACTCCGTAGCAATCAGCCCCAGCATTTT. As protein: CASSPSGTALRSNQPQHF.

Ten or more counts support this clonotype. The chain is built from TRBV7-2 and TRBJ2-3, with D possibly matching TRBD2 (6 bases). The CDR3 has 16 amino acids. V was cut by 3 bases and J by 4 bases, with 17 bases left in between. Germline CDR1 SGHTA, CDR2 FQGNSA. DNA of the CDR3: TGTGCCAGCAGCTTCAGGGCAACGGGGGAGCCAGATACGCAGTATTTT. Its protein product is CASSFRATGEPDTQYF. The variable domain in full, completed from reference TRBV7-2 and TRBJ2-3, reads GAGVSQSPSNKVTEKGKDVELRCDPISGHTALYWYRQSLGQGLEFLIYFQGNSAPDKSGLPSDRFSAERTGGSVSTLTIQRTQQEDSAVYLCASSFRATGEPDTQYFGPGTRLTVL.

This clonotype was picked up many times. The chain uses TRBV6-5 and TRBJ2-7; D may correspond to TRBD1 or TRBD2 (5 bases each). The CDR3 consists of 15 residues. Germline V gene lookup returns CDR1 MNHEY and CDR2 SVGAGI. The ends were cut back, 6 bases at V and 2 bases at J, with 17 bases in the middle. CDR3 DNA: TGTGCCAGCAGGAACGAAGGGACGGATCCCTACGAGCAGTACTTC. It is translated as CASRNEGTDPYEQYF.

By share, this clonotype ranks as medium-sized. The chain has TRBV23-1 and TRBJ2-1; 10 bases are shared with TRBD1. TRBV23-1 is an open reading frame whose function is uncertain. The trim removed 2 bases at V and 4 bases at J, leaving 8 bases unmatched. There are 17 residues in the CDR3. The CDR3 protein is CASSQSTGTGAYNEQFF. CDR3 nucleotide sequence: TGCGCCAGCAGTCAAAGTACCGGGACAGGGGCTTACAATGAGCAGTTCTTC.

This clonotype occurred many times. The CDR3 does not end in the conserved phenylalanine or tryptophan, so this is likely a read error. The rearrangement uses TRBV4-1 and TRBJ2-7; the match to TRBD1 covers 9 bases. The CDR3 loop spans 17 amino acids. The germline CDR1 and CDR2 sequences are MGHRA and YSYEKL. The V and J ends lost 1 base and 2 bases, in that order; junction bases with no gene match: 9. CDR3 amino acids: CASSQAIGTGTPYEQYL. CDR3 coding DNA: TGCGCCAGCAGCCAAGCGATTGGGACAGGGACCCCCTACGAGCAGTACCTC.

This clonotype was found a few times. The V and J genes are TRBV20-1 and TRBJ2-2; 15 bases are a match to TRBD2. Germline loops: CDR1 DFQATT, CDR2 SNEGSKA (reference sequence). CDR3 length: 16 amino acids. V lost 5 bases, J lost 7 bases, and 8 bases stayed unmatched. The CDR3 nucleotides are TGCAGTGCTCGCGGACTAGCGGGGGGGAGGATCGGGGAGCTGTTTTTT. Protein: CSARGLAGGRIGELFF.

This clonotype was seen ten or more times. The CDR3 loop reads CATADILEQQPQHF. In nucleotides, the CDR3 is TGTGCCACCGCGGACATTTTAGAGCAGCAGCCCCAGCATTTT. The chain joins TRBV28 to TRBJ1-5; TRBD1 might be the D (5 bases). Germline CDR1 MDHEN, CDR2 SYDVKM. Trimming left V 10 bases short and J 7 bases short, with 20 bases between. The CDR3 runs to 14 residues. The variable domain in full, with the rest retrieved from reference TRBV28 and TRBJ1-5, is DVKVTQSSRYLVKRTGEKVFLECVQDMDHENMFWYRQDPGLGLRLIYFSYDVKMKEKGDIPEGYSVSREKKERFSLILESASTNQTSMYLCATADILEQQPQHFGDGTRLSIL.

This clonotype was seen more than once but under ten times. A clone one base away is much larger, so this may be a read error. The chain couples TRBV2 to TRBJ2-1, with unresolved D. The germline V and J ends were trimmed by 6 bases and 4 bases, with 10 bases remaining between them. CDR3 length equals 13 residues. The germline V gene encodes CDR1 SNHLY and CDR2 FYNNEI. The CDR3 reads CASSAPDYNEQFF. CDR3 nucleotide sequence: TGTGCCAGCAGCGCCCCAGATTACAATGAGCAGTTCTTC.